This is a list of T cell receptor beta chains from one sample in a study of control samples from healthy donors and cancer patients. Repertoires were generated with immunoSEQ multiplex PCR, while TCRdb's copy carries only in-frame clones and drops some. The sample lists 200,000 to 250,000 clones; roughly 94% were seen once. The sample consisted of blood. These receptors were obtained from a man aged 45-65 years in good health. Each CDR3 is given with its conserved first and last residue. The order of the fields is V gene, clone size, J gene, D gene, CDR3 protein, CDR3 DNA. D genes are given only for firm matches. Part of the rows lack a size; the others show once, few, many or a class for expanded clones.

TRBV15	once	TRBJ2-6	NA	CATSILSGGATGANVLTF	TGTGCCACCAGCATCCTATCAGGCGGGGCAACTGGGGCCAACGTCCTGACTTTC
TRBV4-2	once	TRBJ1-1	NA	CASSRTENTEAFF	TGTGCCAGCAGTCGGACGGAGAACACTGAAGCTTTCTTT
TRBV2	NA	TRBJ2-5	TRBD2	CASTPLGGVTEETQYF	TGTGCCAGCACCCCCCTGGGGGGGGTTACAGAAGAGACCCAGTACTTC
TRBV24-1	NA	TRBJ2-5	TRBD1	CATSGGRGNQETQYF	TGTGCCACCAGTGGAGGCAGGGGGAACCAAGAGACCCAGTACTTC
TRBV5-6	NA	TRBJ2-7	NA	CASSSRTYEQYF	TGTGCCAGCAGCTCGAGAACCTACGAGCAGTACTTC
TRBV5-1	NA	TRBJ1-1	NA	CASSESFTEAFF	TGCGCCAGCAGCGAGTCGTTCACTGAAGCTTTCTTT
TRBV6-2/TRBV6-3	once	TRBJ1-4	NA	CASSDRRVNEKLFF	TGTGCCAGCAGCGACAGACGTGTTAATGAAAAACTGTTTTTT
TRBV6-6	NA	TRBJ2-2	TRBD1	CASRHRQGTGELFF	TGTGCCAGCAGACACCGACAGGGCACCGGGGAGCTGTTTTTT
TRBV9	NA	TRBJ2-7	NA	CASSSPPWYEQYF	TGTGCCAGCAGCTCCCCCCCATGGTACGAGCAGTACTTC
TRBV20-1	NA	TRBJ1-2	NA	CSASNGGGGYTF	TGCAGTGCTAGTAACGGAGGGGGTGGCTACACCTTC
TRBV2	NA	TRBJ1-1	NA	CASRAVGVNTEAFF	TGTGCCAGCAGGGCCGTGGGGGTCAACACTGAAGCTTTCTTT
TRBV6-5	NA	TRBJ1-1	NA	CASSYSWDTEAFF	TGTGCCAGCAGTTACTCATGGGACACTGAAGCTTTCTTT
TRBV4-1	NA	TRBJ1-2	NA	CASSAVIGSNYGYTF	TGCGCCAGCAGCGCTGTGATTGGTAGTAACTATGGCTACACCTTC
TRBV28	NA	TRBJ1-2	NA	CASSLSGKIYGYTF	TGTGCCAGCAGTTTATCTGGGAAGATCTATGGCTACACCTTC
TRBV7-6	NA	TRBJ1-4	NA	CASSLGSVGHGEKLFF	TGTGCCAGCAGCTTAGGCAGCGTCGGGCATGGTGAAAAACTGTTTTTT
TRBV4-2	NA	TRBJ2-3	NA	CASSQDQDTDTQYF	TGTGCCAGCAGCCAAGACCAGGACACAGATACGCAGTATTTT
TRBV7-6	NA	TRBJ1-3	NA	CASSLVFGSGNTIYF	TGTGCCAGCAGCTTAGTATTCGGAAGTGGAAACACCATATATTTT
TRBV5-1	NA	TRBJ2-3	NA	CASSLGPRRRATSTDTQYF	TGCGCCAGCAGCTTGGGACCCCGGAGGAGAGCCACTAGCACAGATACGCAGTATTTT
TRBV12-3/TRBV12-4	NA	TRBJ2-6	NA	CASSRMGANVLTF	TGTGCCAGCAGTCGGATGGGGGCCAACGTCCTGACTTTC
TRBV11-2	NA	TRBJ2-7	TRBD1	CASSSGQGGEQYF	TGTGCCAGCAGCTCTGGACAGGGGGGCGAGCAGTACTTC
TRBV19	NA	TRBJ2-2	TRBD1	CASQGTGRFPGELFF	TGTGCCAGCCAAGGGACAGGGAGATTTCCCGGGGAGCTGTTTTTT
TRBV5-1	NA	TRBJ2-2	NA	CASSLFLSSNTGELFF	TGCGCCAGCAGCTTGTTTTTGAGTTCGAACACCGGGGAGCTGTTTTTT
TRBV12-3/TRBV12-4	NA	TRBJ1-1	NA	CASSLTSTEAFF	TGTGCCAGCAGTTTAACGAGCACTGAAGCTTTCTTT
TRBV7-9	NA	TRBJ2-7	TRBD1	CASSLQGAGLSYEQYF	TGTGCCAGCAGCCTCCAGGGGGCTGGCCTCTCCTACGAGCAGTACTTC
TRBV4-2	NA	TRBJ2-7	TRBD2	CASSQASGGAGYEQYF	TGTGCCAGCAGCCAAGCTAGCGGGGGAGCCGGGTACGAGCAGTACTTC
TRBV24-1	NA	TRBJ2-3	TRBD2	CATSDWGGDTQYF	TGTGCCACCAGTGATTGGGGGGGGGATACGCAGTATTTT
TRBV6-5	NA	TRBJ1-2	NA	CASSSSWGVGYTF	TGTGCCAGCAGTTCCTCGTGGGGGGTCGGCTACACCTTC
TRBV10-3	NA	TRBJ1-1	TRBD1	CAISEAGQGAFF	TGTGCCATCAGTGAGGCGGGACAGGGAGCTTTCTTT
TRBV2	NA	TRBJ2-3	NA	CASAEADTQYF	TGTGCCAGCGCAGAAGCGGATACGCAGTATTTT
TRBV24-1	once	TRBJ1-5	NA	CATSGRGNQPQHF	TGTGCCACCAGTGGCAGGGGTAATCAGCCCCAGCATTTT
TRBV6-1	NA	TRBJ2-1	NA	CASSEGRGGASYNEQFF	TGTGCCAGCAGTGAAGGAAGGGGGGGGGCGTCCTACAATGAGCAGTTCTTC
TRBV6-5	NA	TRBJ2-1	NA	CASSYSTPDEQFF	TGTGCCAGCAGTTACTCGACGCCAGATGAGCAGTTCTTC
TRBV28	NA	TRBJ1-4	NA	CASSPNGDPAEKLFF	TGTGCCAGCAGTCCAAACGGGGACCCTGCTGAAAAACTGTTTTTT
TRBV5-1	NA	TRBJ1-1	NA	CASSLSRGMNTEAFF	TGCGCCAGCAGCTTGTCACGCGGGATGAACACTGAAGCTTTCTTT
TRBV6-6	NA	TRBJ1-6	TRBD1	CASRTGTGAPLTLHF	TGTGCCAGCAGAACCGGGACAGGGGCCCCTCTCACCCTCCACTTT
TRBV6-7	NA	TRBJ1-1	NA	CASRPNLFCHPLNTEAFF	TGTGCCAGCAGACCCAATCTTTTTTGTCACCCGTTGAACACTGAAGCTTTCTTT
TRBV24-1	NA	TRBJ2-2	NA	CATSDWQGYTGELFF	TGTGCCACCAGTGACTGGCAGGGGTACACCGGGGAGCTGTTTTTT
TRBV6-6	NA	TRBJ1-1	NA	CASSPPLDRLNTEAFF	TGTGCCAGCAGTCCACCTCTCGACCGGCTGAACACTGAAGCTTTCTTT
TRBV19	NA	TRBJ2-3	NA	CASGDLDRDTQYF	TGTGCCAGCGGGGACCTCGACAGGGATACGCAGTATTTT
TRBV7-2	NA	TRBJ2-2	NA	CASSLHEISNTGELFF	TGTGCCAGCAGCTTACACGAGATATCGAACACCGGGGAGCTGTTTTTT
TRBV5-4	NA	TRBJ2-3	TRBD1	CASSKGGTGGAIDTQYF	TGTGCCAGCAGCAAAGGGGGGACAGGGGGCGCCATAGATACGCAGTATTTT
TRBV28	NA	TRBJ1-4	NA	CASKRGGGKLFF	TGTGCCAGCAAGAGGGGGGGTGGAAAACTGTTTTTT
TRBV6-5	NA	TRBJ2-1	TRBD2	CASRDSGGREQFF	TGTGCCAGCAGGGATAGCGGGGGGAGGGAGCAGTTCTTC
TRBV27	NA	TRBJ1-5	TRBD1	CASSLLPGTGGNQPQHF	TGTGCCAGCAGTTTACTACCCGGGACAGGGGGGAATCAGCCCCAGCATTTT
TRBV7-2	NA	TRBJ2-7	TRBD2	CASSLDAGGSYEQYF	TGTGCCAGCAGCTTGGACGCGGGGGGCTCCTACGAGCAGTACTTC
TRBV10-3	NA	TRBJ1-2	TRBD1	CAISAEKTGGEFDGYTF	TGTGCCATCAGTGCCGAAAAGACAGGGGGCGAGTTTGATGGCTACACCTTC
TRBV5-6	NA	TRBJ2-3	TRBD2	CASSWRTSGGDTQYF	TGTGCCAGCAGCTGGAGGACTAGCGGGGGCGATACGCAGTATTTT
TRBV30	NA	TRBJ1-1	TRBD1	CAWSNVTGGWTEAFF	TGTGCCTGGAGTAATGTAACAGGGGGATGGACTGAAGCTTTCTTT
TRBV6-5	NA	TRBJ1-5	NA	CASGWSPGSNQPQHF	TGTGCCAGCGGATGGTCCCCAGGGAGCAATCAGCCCCAGCATTTT
TRBV6-5	NA	TRBJ2-4	NA	CASRLQDIQYF	TGTGCCAGCAGGCTACAGGACATTCAGTACTTC
TRBV5-1	NA	TRBJ1-1	NA	CASRPGHLTEAFF	TGCGCCAGCAGACCGGGACATCTCACTGAAGCTTTCTTT
TRBV18	NA	TRBJ1-4	NA	CASSPRSLGTNEKLFF	TGTGCCAGCTCACCTCGTTCGTTGGGGACTAATGAAAAACTGTTTTTT
TRBV15	NA	TRBJ2-1	NA	CATSSSLFRKGDEQFF	TGTGCCACCAGCAGTTCACTTTTTCGGAAAGGCGATGAGCAGTTCTTC